This T cell receptor (beta chain) is from a study of human T cells and chemical hapten exposure. TCRdb reprocessed the RACE reads with MiXCR, giving one entry per CDR3 protein. The profile shows 80,000 to 95,000 distinct CDR3 sequences, about 11% of them singletons. The time point here: patch test 2, 6 weeks after DPC sensitization. Treatment reported: therapeutic diphenylcyclopropenone sensitization with weekly scalp DPC. The length of the CDR3 is 13 residues. CDR1 LNHDA and CDR2 SQIVND come from the germline V gene (reference sequence). Trimming stripped 6 bases from V and 2 bases from J, with 5 bases between.

The clonotype comes from a man aged 35 to 55 with alopecia areata. Some clones in this sample may be carry-over from other donors' samples. This specimen was whole blood, taken in connection with sensitization to the hapten diphenylcyclopropenone (DPC). The gene calls are TRBV19 and TRBJ2-6, with D tentatively TRBD1 (5 bases). The CDR3 sequence is CASRTAGANVLTF. CDR3 bases: TGTGCCAGTAGGACAGCTGGGGCCAACGTCCTGACTTTC.